One and the same sample provided the 28 T cell receptor beta chains below, sequenced in a study of technical replicates of blood from a handful of donors. Libraries were prepared by immunoSEQ multiplex PCR; TCRdb keeps only in-frame clonotypes and omits some of them. Of tens of thousands of clones detected, roughly 96% appear once; the ten largest clones hold about 0.22%. Input material: T cells isolated from PBMCs. Receptors originate from a human donor in good health.

V usage is TRBV7-9 and J usage is TRBJ1-2; the match to TRBD1 covers 8 bases. The CDR3 sequence is 12 residues long. Germline V gene lookup returns CDR1 SEHNR and CDR2 FQNEAQ (reference sequence). J was trimmed by 8 bases and V by 4 bases; bases with no gene match: 3. CDR3: CASSSDRGGYTF. In DNA form, the CDR3 reads TGTGCCAGCAGCTCAGACAGGGGCGGCTACACCTTC.

CDR3 DNA: TGTGCCAGCACCATATCCCAGGTTGCGTACTTC. Translation gives CASTISQVAYF. The chain recombines TRBV28 with TRBJ2-7; D uncertain. Trimming took 7 bases from V and 12 from J, leaving 16 bases between them. Germline loops: CDR1 MDHEN, CDR2 SYDVKM. The CDR3 totals 11 residues.

J is TRBJ1-1 and V is TRBV29-1; D unclear. This CDR3 has 11 residues. V was trimmed by 3 bases and J by 11 bases, leaving 13 bases between them. The V gene's germline CDR1 is SQVTM and CDR2 ANQGSEA. The CDR3, as DNA: TGCAGCGTTGACGGTGTAGAAGAGGCTTTCTTT. The encoded protein is CSVDGVEEAFF.

This chain links TRBV30 with TRBJ1-4, with 9 nucleotides matching TRBD1. Germline V gives CDR1 GTSNPN, CDR2 SVGIG (reference sequence). With 1 base clipped from V and 8 bases from J, the junction kept 14 bases outside the gene matches. The CDR3 loop spans 17 amino acids. Here the CDR3 reads CAWSGGTGRVVGEKLFF. In nucleotides, the CDR3 is TGTGCCTGGAGTGGCGGGACAGGGCGGGTCGTCGGCGAAAAACTGTTTTTT. Together with reference TRBV30 and TRBJ1-4, the CDR3 gives the full variable domain: SQTIHQWPATLVQPVGSPLSLECTVEGTSNPNLYWYRQAAGRGLQLLFYSVGIGQISSEVPQNLSASRPQDRQFILSSKKLLLSDSGFYLCAWSGGTGRVVGEKLFFGSGTQLSVL.

This chain links TRBV7-9 with TRBJ2-7; D is possibly TRBD2 (6 bases). The germline V gene has CDR1 SEHNR and CDR2 FQNEAQ (reference sequence). Trimming took 5 bases from V and 4 from J, leaving 15 bases between them. This CDR3 has 14 amino acids. CDR3 sequence reads: CASSAPGLTYEQYF. The CDR3 DNA reads TGTGCCAGCAGCGCCCCGGGACTGACATACGAGCAGTACTTC.

The V and J genes are TRBV20-1 and TRBJ2-7; D is ambiguous. Germline V gives CDR1 DFQATT, CDR2 SNEGSKA (reference sequence). V lost 4 bases to trimming and J lost 5 bases, with 9 bases between them. CDR3 length: 11 amino acids. Here the CDR3 DNA reads TGCAGTGCTAAACATGTCAACGAGCAGTACTTC. Its translation is CSAKHVNEQYF.

The rearrangement uses TRBV29-1 and TRBJ2-1, with 7 positions matching TRBD2. The CDR3 consists of 15 residues. Germline trimming cut 6 bases from V and 2 bases from J; bases unmatched to any gene: 10. Germline values: CDR1 SQVTM, CDR2 ANQGSEA. The CDR3, as DNA: TGCAGCGTAGACAGAGCGGGACCCCCCTACAATGAGCAGTTCTTC. Translated, it gives CSVDRAGPPYNEQFF.

The rearrangement links TRBV6-1 to TRBJ1-3; D is perhaps TRBD1 (6 bases). Trimming stripped 4 bases from V and 2 bases from J, with 12 bases between. CDR3 size: 15 residues. CDR1 and CDR2 (germline): MNHNS, SASEGT. The CDR3 nucleotides are TGTGCCAGCAGTGTAGACAGGTCTACTGGAAACACCATATATTTT. The encoded protein is CASSVDRSTGNTIYF.

The chain has TRBV14 and TRBJ2-2, with 8 bases that match TRBD2. Germline CDR1 SGHDN, CDR2 FVKESK. V dropped 1 base and J dropped 7; count of bases not matched to a gene: 5. This CDR3 is 15 amino acids long. This CDR3 reads CASSQALLAGGELFF. As DNA, the CDR3 is TGTGCCAGCAGCCAAGCTCTGCTAGCGGGCGGGGAGCTGTTTTTT.

The gene calls are TRBV10-1 and TRBJ2-1; 8 nucleotides line up with TRBD2. Trimming took 8 bases from V and 2 from J; bases not matched to a gene: 8. There are 15 residues in the CDR3. Germline V lookup: CDR1 WNHNN, CDR2 SYGVQD (reference sequence). In DNA form, the CDR3 reads TGCGCCAGCTCGCCGGGGGGGTGGACCTACAATGAGCAGTTCTTC. Amino acids: CASSPGGWTYNEQFF.

The rearrangement joins TRBV4-1 to TRBJ1-1, with a possible D match to TRBD1 (5 bases). Germline values: CDR1 MGHRA, CDR2 YSYEKL. Trimming left V 0 bases short and J 2 bases short, with 16 bases between. This CDR3 comprises 17 residues. In DNA form, the CDR3 reads TGCGCCAGCAGCCAAGATGGTTACGAGGGACTAAACACTGAAGCTTTCTTT. Translating gives CASSQDGYEGLNTEAFF.

This rearrangement joins TRBV29-1 to TRBJ2-5, with 7 bases aligning to TRBD2. V lost 4 bases to trimming and J lost 7 bases; unmatched junction nucleotides: 9. This CDR3 contains 13 residues. Germline V gene data show CDR1 as SQVTM and CDR2 as ANQGSEA. CDR3 sequence reads: CSVAVRRLATQYF. The CDR3 DNA is TGCAGCGTTGCGGTTCGGCGACTAGCGACCCAGTACTTC.

V gene TRBV28 combines with J gene TRBJ1-3; no clear D. Trimming pared 5 bases from V and 1 base from J, leaving 15 bases between. The CDR3 runs to 16 residues. Looked up from germline, CDR1 is MDHEN and CDR2 is SYDVKM. CDR3 sequence reads: CASSPGAPWSGNTIYF. CDR3 nucleotide sequence: TGTGCCAGCAGTCCGGGAGCCCCCTGGTCTGGAAACACCATATATTTT.

This rearrangement joins TRBV7-3 to TRBJ2-3; possibly TRBD2 for D (5 bases). With 5 bases removed from V and 6 bases from J, the gap between germline ends came to 15 bases. The CDR3 runs 14 residues. Germline V gene lookup returns CDR1 SGHTA and CDR2 FQGTGA. The CDR3 nucleotides read TGTGCCAGCAGCAAAGGAGGTGCTCCCGATACGCAGTATTTT. It is translated as CASSKGGAPDTQYF.

The rearrangement uses TRBV7-6 and TRBJ1-5; D perhaps matches TRBD1 (5 bases). V lost 1 base to trimming and J lost 2 bases, with 21 bases between them. The CDR3 contains 19 residues. Per germline, CDR1 SGHVS and CDR2 FNYEAQ. The DNA for the CDR3 is TGTGCCAGCAGCTTAGAGTTAGGGACTTCCCGTATTGGCAATCAGCCCCAGCATTTT. Translating gives CASSLELGTSRIGNQPQHF.

This clone was found once. At one boundary the junction diverges from the germline segment, which might be a read error. V and J are TRBV30 and TRBJ2-7, with TRBD1 identical over 7 bases. Germline assignment: CDR1 GTSNPN and CDR2 SVGIG (reference sequence). The CDR3 extends over 15 amino acids. The CDR3: CAWSRKTGTVYGQYF. The CDR3 DNA reads as TGTGCCTGGAGTCGGAAGACAGGGACCGTCTACGGGCAGTACTTC. Looking up the rest from reference TRBV30 and TRBJ2-7 gives the full variable domain: SQTIHQWPATLVQPVGSPLSLECTVEGTSNPNLYWYRQAAGRGLQLLFYSVGIGQISSEVPQNLSASRPQDRQFILSSKKLLLSDSGFYLCAWSRKTGTVYGQYFGPGTRLTVT.

The chain combines TRBV5-4 with TRBJ2-6; D is unresolved. There are 15 residues in the CDR3. The germline gives CDR1 SGHNT, CDR2 YYREEE (reference sequence). V dropped 1 base and J dropped 1 base, with 6 bases sitting between them. The CDR3, as DNA: TGTGCCAGCAGCTTGACGGGTTCTGGGGCCAACGTCCTGACTTTC. Its translation: CASSLTGSGANVLTF.

This chain links TRBV6-1 with TRBJ2-1, with 7 bases aligning to TRBD1. The CDR3 runs to 13 residues. Germline V lookup: CDR1 MNHNS, CDR2 SASEGT. The J segment lost 12 bases and the V segment lost 3 bases, leaving 8 bases of the junction unmatched. The CDR3 DNA follows: TGTGCCAGCAGTGACAGCAGGGGGATCCCGCAGTTCTTC. Translation gives CASSDSRGIPQFF.

The rearrangement links TRBV5-8 to TRBJ2-7; TRBD1 agrees at 9 bases. After removal of 3 bases from V and 7 bases from J, the junction contained 17 bases not matched to a gene. Germline lookup yields CDR1 SGHTS and CDR2 YDEGEE. The CDR3 loop spans 17 amino acids. In DNA, the CDR3 is TGTGCCAGCAGCTCCAAACTATGGGGACAGGGTTACCTTGAGCAGTACTTC. Its translation: CASSSKLWGQGYLEQYF.

J is TRBJ2-5 and V is TRBV6-1, with a tentative D call TRBD1 (6 bases). Trimming shortened V by 8 bases and J by 1 base, and 17 bases separated the two germline ends. The CDR3 contains 15 residues. Germline-derived CDR1 and CDR2 are MNHNS and SASEGT. For the CDR3, the DNA is TGTGCCAGCGGCCCGATGGGGGCTCTCCAAGAGACCCAGTACTTC. Amino acid sequence: CASGPMGALQETQYF.

The rearrangement uses TRBV4-1 and TRBJ2-1, with 8 bases aligning to TRBD2. V gave up 3 bases and J gave up 6 bases; unmatched junction bases: 19. The CDR3 consists of 19 residues. Germline CDR1 MGHRA, CDR2 YSYEKL. The CDR3 region has the DNA TGCGCCAGCAGCCAGGGGTCGTGGGGAACTAGCGGTGTGTCCAATGAGCAGTTCTTC. Its translation: CASSQGSWGTSGVSNEQFF.

This clone has a single count. The chain carries TRBV19 and TRBJ2-1; TRBD2 matches at 9 bases. Per germline, CDR1 LNHDA and CDR2 SQIVND (reference sequence). This CDR3 has 16 residues. V shed 5 bases and J 6 bases; nucleotides not matched to a gene: 11. CDR3 coding DNA: TGTGCCAGTAGTCGAACTCAGCTAGCGGGATTCAATGAGCAGTTCTTC. This codes for CASSRTQLAGFNEQFF.

Here the CDR3 reads CASNGGASYEQYF. The CDR3 DNA reads as TGTGCCAGCAACGGGGGGGCTTCCTACGAGCAGTACTTC. V is TRBV2 and J is TRBJ2-7; the match to TRBD2 covers 8 bases. Trimming cost V 7 bases and J 1 base; bases outside gene matches: 3. The CDR3 sequence is 13 residues long. CDR1 SNHLY and CDR2 FYNNEI come from the germline V gene.

The gene calls are TRBV28 and TRBJ2-1; D possibly corresponds to TRBD1 (5 bases). Germline lookup yields CDR1 MDHEN and CDR2 SYDVKM. Trimming took 3 bases from V and 4 from J, leaving 28 bases between them. The CDR3 runs 20 residues. The CDR3, as DNA: TGTGCCAGCAGTTTCCCCCTCTTTGCAGGAGACACCCGACAGTACAATGAGCAGTTCTTC. Residues: CASSFPLFAGDTRQYNEQFF.

The rearrangement links TRBV10-2 to TRBJ2-7, with D possibly matching TRBD2 (6 bases). Trimming removed 3 bases from V and 0 bases from J, with 15 bases in between. Per the germline V gene, CDR1 is WSHSY and CDR2 is SAAADI. The length of the CDR3 is 16 residues. CDR3 in DNA: TGCGCCAGCAGTGATGAGGAGGGGCGTGTCTCCTACGAGCAGTACTTC. Translation: CASSDEEGRVSYEQYF.

The V and J genes are TRBV10-3 and TRBJ2-5, with 9 bases identical to TRBD1. Germline CDR1 is ENHRY and CDR2 is SYGVKD. V dropped 7 bases and J dropped 3; count of bases not matched to a gene: 6. CDR3 length equals 14 residues. For the CDR3, the DNA is TGTGCCATCAACGAGGGACAGGGAAAAGAGACCCAGTACTTC. Translating it yields CAINEGQGKETQYF.

V gene TRBV6-5 combines with J gene TRBJ1-1; a possible D gene is TRBD1 (5 bases). The CDR3 is 14 residues long. Germline CDR1 and CDR2: MNHEY and SVGAGI. V was shortened by 5 bases and J by 1 base, with 11 bases between the two germline ends. The CDR3 reads CASSRRQSNTEAFF. The CDR3 DNA reads as TGTGCCAGCAGTAGGCGACAGTCGAACACTGAAGCTTTCTTT.

The CDR3: CASSLRGSYTEAFF. The CDR3 DNA reads TGCGCCAGCAGCTTGAGGGGGTCTTACACTGAAGCTTTCTTT. The genes are TRBV5-1 and TRBJ1-1; D may be TRBD1 (6 bases). CDR1 and CDR2 (germline): SGHRS, YFSETQ. V was cut by 1 base and J by 3 bases, with 10 bases left in between. CDR3 length equals 14 residues. The variable domain in full, completed from reference TRBV5-1 and TRBJ1-1, reads KAGVTQTPRYLIKTRGQQVTLSCSPISGHRSVSWYQQTPGQGLQFLFEYFSETQRNKGNFPGRFSGRQFSNSRSEMNVSTLELGDSALYLCASSLRGSYTEAFFGQGTRLTVV.